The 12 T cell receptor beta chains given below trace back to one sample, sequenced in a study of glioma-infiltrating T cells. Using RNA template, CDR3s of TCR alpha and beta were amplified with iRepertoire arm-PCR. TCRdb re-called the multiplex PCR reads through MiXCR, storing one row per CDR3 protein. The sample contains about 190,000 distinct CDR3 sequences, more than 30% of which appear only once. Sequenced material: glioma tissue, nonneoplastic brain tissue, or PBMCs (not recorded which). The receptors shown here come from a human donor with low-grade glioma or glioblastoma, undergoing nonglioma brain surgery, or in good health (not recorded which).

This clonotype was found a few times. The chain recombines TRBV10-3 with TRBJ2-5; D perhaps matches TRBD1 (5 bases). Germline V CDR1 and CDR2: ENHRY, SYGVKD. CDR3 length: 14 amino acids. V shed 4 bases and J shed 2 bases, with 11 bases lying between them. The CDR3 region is CAISVGASQETQYF. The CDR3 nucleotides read TGTGCCATCAGTGTAGGGGCTTCGCAAGAGACCCAGTACTTC.

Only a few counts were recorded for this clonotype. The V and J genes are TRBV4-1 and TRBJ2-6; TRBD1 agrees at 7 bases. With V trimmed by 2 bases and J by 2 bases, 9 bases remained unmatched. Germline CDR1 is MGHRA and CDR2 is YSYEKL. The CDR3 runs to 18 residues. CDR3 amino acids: CASSQSGNRGTGANVLTF. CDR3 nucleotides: TGCGCCAGCAGCCAAAGTGGGAACAGGGGTACTGGGGCCAACGTCCTGACTTTC.

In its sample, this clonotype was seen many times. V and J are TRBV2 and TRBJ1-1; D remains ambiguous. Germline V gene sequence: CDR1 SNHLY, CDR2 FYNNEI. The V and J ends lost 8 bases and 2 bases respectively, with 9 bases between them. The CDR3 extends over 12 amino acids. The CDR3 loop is CASRNDNTEAFF. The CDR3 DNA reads TGTGCCAGCCGGAATGATAACACTGAAGCTTTCTTT.

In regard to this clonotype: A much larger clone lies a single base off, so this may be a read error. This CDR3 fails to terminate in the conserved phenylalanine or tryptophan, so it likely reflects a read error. In DNA form, the CDR3 reads TGTGCCAGCAGTGACTCAGAAAGCAATGAGCAGTTCCTC. This gives the protein CASSDSESNEQFL. This chain connects TRBV6-4 to TRBJ2-1, with D uncertain. The CDR3 has 13 residues. V was trimmed by 0 bases and J by 6 bases, leaving 6 bases between them. Germline CDR1 reads MRHNA; CDR2 reads SNTAGT.

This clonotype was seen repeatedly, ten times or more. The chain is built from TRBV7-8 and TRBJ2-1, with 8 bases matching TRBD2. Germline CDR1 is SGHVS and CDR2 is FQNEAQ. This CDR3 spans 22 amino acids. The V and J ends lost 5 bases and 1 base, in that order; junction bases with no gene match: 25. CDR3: CASSPKQRGSSGTGTSYNEQFF. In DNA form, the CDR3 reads TGTGCCAGCAGCCCCAAACAACGTGGGAGTAGCGGGACCGGGACATCCTACAATGAGCAGTTCTTC.

CDR3: CASSVGGTSGNEQYF. The CDR3 DNA reads as TGTGCCAGCAGCGTCGGGGGGACTAGCGGAAACGAGCAGTACTTC. This chain connects TRBV7-2 to TRBJ2-7; 11 bases are shared with TRBD2. The V gene's germline CDR1 is SGHTA and CDR2 FQGNSA. J gave up 5 bases and V 5 bases, and 8 bases lay outside the gene matches. This CDR3 region has 15 residues.

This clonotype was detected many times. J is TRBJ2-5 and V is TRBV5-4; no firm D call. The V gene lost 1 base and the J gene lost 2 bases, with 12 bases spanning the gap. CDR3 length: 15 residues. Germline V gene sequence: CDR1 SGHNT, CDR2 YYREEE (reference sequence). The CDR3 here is CASSLPHQRQETQYF. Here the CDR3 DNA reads TGTGCCAGCAGCTTGCCCCATCAGAGACAAGAGACCCAGTACTTC. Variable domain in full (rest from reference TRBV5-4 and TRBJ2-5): ETGVTQSPTHLIKTRGQQVTLRCSSQSGHNTVSWYQQALGQGPQFIFQYYREEENGRGNFPPRFSGLQFPNYSSELNVNALELDDSALYLCASSLPHQRQETQYFGPGTRLLVL.

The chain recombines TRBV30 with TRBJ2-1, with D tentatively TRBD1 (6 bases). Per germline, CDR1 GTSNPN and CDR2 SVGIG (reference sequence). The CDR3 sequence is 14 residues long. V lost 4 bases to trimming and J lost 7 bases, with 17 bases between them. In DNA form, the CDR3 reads TGTGCCTGGATTCCTTCCCATCAGGGGAATGAGCAGTTCTTC. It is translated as CAWIPSHQGNEQFF.

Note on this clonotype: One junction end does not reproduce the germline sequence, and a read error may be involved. CDR3 amino acids: CASSLSWTQEKQYF. The CDR3 coding sequence is TGTGCCAGTAGTTTATCATGGACACAGGAGAAACAGTACTTC. V and J are TRBV27 and TRBJ2-5; D is perhaps TRBD1 (5 bases). From germline, CDR1 is MNHEY and CDR2 SMNVEV (reference sequence). This CDR3 has 14 residues.

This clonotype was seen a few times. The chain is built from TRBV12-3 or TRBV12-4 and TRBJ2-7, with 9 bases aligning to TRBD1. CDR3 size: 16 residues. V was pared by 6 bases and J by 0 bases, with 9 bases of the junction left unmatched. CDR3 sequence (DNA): TGTGCCAGCAGCGGGGTATTGGGACAGGGCTCCTACGAGCAGTACTTC. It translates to CASSGVLGQGSYEQYF.

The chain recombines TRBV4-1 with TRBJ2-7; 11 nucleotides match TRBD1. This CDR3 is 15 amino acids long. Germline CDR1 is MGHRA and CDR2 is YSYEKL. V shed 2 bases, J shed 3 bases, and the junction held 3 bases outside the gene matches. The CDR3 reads CASSQRGQGGYEQYF. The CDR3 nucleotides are TGCGCCAGCAGCCAACGGGGACAGGGGGGCTACGAGCAGTACTTC.

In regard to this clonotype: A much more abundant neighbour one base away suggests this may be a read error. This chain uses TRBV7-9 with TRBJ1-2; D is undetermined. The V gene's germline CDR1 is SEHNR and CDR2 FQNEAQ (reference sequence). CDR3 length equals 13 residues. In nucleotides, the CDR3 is TGTGCCAGCAGCTTGCAAATTTTGGGCGGCTACAACTTC. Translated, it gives CASSLQILGGYNF.